This TCR beta chain appears in the sequencing data of a study of blood T cell repertoires in COVID-19. As processed by the authors: Reference gene primer amplification in the assay estimated nucleated cell counts. Sequencing was performed with immunoSEQ multiplex PCR; in TCRdb, only in-frame clones are kept and a portion is missing. That table gives V, J and clone size, and the DNA gave D and trimming. The sample consists of fewer than 150,000 clones, around four fifths of them appearing once. The participants were between about 18 and 90 years old and came from under 25 US areas. The study assigned cohorts using participant-reported clinical history. Donors of Cohort 3 who recovered were those that had two negative PCRs, clearance, or symptom resolution. Input material: PBMCs or T cells enriched from blood (not recorded which). This TCR derives from a man aged 25-45 years who had recovered from COVID-19.

The CDR3 protein is CASSLGGGRFTGELFF. CDR3 nucleotide sequence: TGTGCCAGCAGTCTGGGCGGCGGGAGGTTCACCGGGGAGCTGTTTTTT. The chain uses TRBV9 and TRBJ2-2, with 8 bases identical to TRBD2. Losses at the gene ends were 5 bases for V and 4 bases for J; bases not matched to a gene: 10. This CDR3 is 16 amino acids long. Germline CDR1 SGDLS, CDR2 YYNGEE.